This T cell receptor beta chain was documented in a study of blood T cell repertoires in COVID-19. The overall study: Donors in the United States, Italy and Spain gave samples during acute or convalescent COVID-19. Nucleic acid was either cDNA or gDNA, and it came from T cells, B-cell-depleted T cells, or PBMCs.

Per the original methods: Counts of nucleated cells, estimated from reference gene primer amplification, were obtained. Assay: immunoSEQ multiplex PCR; the TCRdb copy retains only in-frame clones and omits some. That table supplies the V and J calls and clone size; D and trimming were determined from the DNA. Among 79,000 or so clones listed, 80% to 90% were seen once. The length of the CDR3 is 15 residues. V shed 8 bases and J shed 5 bases, with 21 bases lying between them. Germline assignment: CDR1 SNHLY and CDR2 FYNNEI. In this sample, this clone turned up a few times. This chain connects TRBV2 to TRBJ1-2; possibly TRBD1 for D (6 bases). Sequencing used peripheral blood. The origin of this receptor is a human donor in a cohort sampled during active COVID-19. The CDR3 region is CASGDILPQSYGYTF. CDR3 bases: TGTGCCAGCGGGGACATTTTACCCCAAAGTTATGGCTACACCTTC.